This T cell receptor beta chain is from a study of cytomegalovirus exposure and HLA in healthy donors. The study, taken as a whole, reports: Across donors, sequencing depth was assumed by presence/absence analyses to be roughly uniform. According to a later analysis, donors in an Asian-associated ancestry cluster reportedly had fewer N-insertions than the roughly 660-donor mean.

The PCR contained 60 Vbeta and 13 Jbeta primers. Sequencing was performed with immunoSEQ multiplex PCR; in TCRdb, only in-frame clones are kept and a portion is missing. This table has about 190,000 clones, over 60% appearing once. The CDR3 consists of 13 residues. CDR1 and CDR2 from the germline V gene are SGDLS and YYNGEE. The ends were cut back, 0 bases at V and 3 bases at J, with 6 bases in the middle. Turning to this clone: Its antigen remains unknown.

J is TRBJ1-2 and V is TRBV9; perhaps TRBD1 as D (6 bases). The sequence was obtained from a woman aged 25-40 years in good health and CMV-seropositive. The sample was PBMCs. This CDR3 reads CASSVAGDYGYTF. The DNA for the CDR3 is TGTGCCAGCAGCGTAGCAGGGGACTATGGCTACACCTTC.